A selection of T cell receptor beta chains follows, all from one sample in a study of T-cell memory formation after mild COVID-19. Using its own MiXCR run on the 5' RACE reads, TCRdb lists one record per CDR3 protein. The data hold 530,000 or so distinct CDR3 sequences, with 17% observed a single time. The sequenced material came from PBMCs or a T cell subset sorted from them (not recorded which). Receptors were obtained from an adult woman who had mild COVID-19 (a few samples of this study predate the infection). Cell type and time point are not known. The CDR3 runs from the conserved cysteine through the conserved F or W. The order of the fields is V gene, J gene, CDR3 protein.

v_gene: TRBV5-1; j_gene: TRBJ2-3; CDR3aa: CASSLGRTRGGTDTQYF
v_gene: TRBV12-3/TRBV12-4; j_gene: TRBJ1-2; CDR3aa: CASSPGGGFPNYGYTF
v_gene: TRBV18; j_gene: TRBJ1-5; CDR3aa: CASSPLPQSSNQPQHF
v_gene: TRBV12-3/TRBV12-4; j_gene: TRBJ2-4; CDR3aa: CASSFAARGENIQYF
v_gene: TRBV6-5; j_gene: TRBJ2-7; CDR3aa: CASSSRAGLSEQYF
v_gene: TRBV6-5; j_gene: TRBJ1-2; CDR3aa: CASGQGDGYTF
v_gene: TRBV20-1; j_gene: TRBJ2-1; CDR3aa: CSATRGAFNNEQFF
v_gene: TRBV11-1; j_gene: TRBJ2-1; CDR3aa: CASKYAYGDRANEQFF
v_gene: TRBV5-1; j_gene: TRBJ2-3; CDR3aa: CASSPVGTTDTQYF
v_gene: TRBV20-1; j_gene: TRBJ2-5; CDR3aa: CSVRPYSQETQYF
v_gene: TRBV5-1; j_gene: TRBJ2-3; CDR3aa: CASSSSTSPGTDTQYF
v_gene: TRBV4-3; j_gene: TRBJ1-2; CDR3aa: CASSQAPGAAYGYTF
v_gene: TRBV15; j_gene: TRBJ2-3; CDR3aa: CATSRVSSRSDTQYF
v_gene: TRBV4-1; j_gene: TRBJ2-7; CDR3aa: CASSRTRGNTYEQYF
v_gene: TRBV7-2; j_gene: TRBJ1-1; CDR3aa: CASSPSILAGGTEAFF
v_gene: TRBV4-1; j_gene: TRBJ1-6; CDR3aa: CASSLPPGQMKGSYNSPLHF
v_gene: TRBV10-3; j_gene: TRBJ2-3; CDR3aa: CAIGEGPADTQYF
v_gene: TRBV10-3; j_gene: TRBJ2-7; CDR3aa: CAISEFGSGNSYEQYF
v_gene: TRBV18; j_gene: TRBJ1-1; CDR3aa: CASSPVDLNTEAFF
v_gene: TRBV5-5; j_gene: TRBJ2-2; CDR3aa: CASSLVHITGELFF
v_gene: TRBV5-1; j_gene: TRBJ2-7; CDR3aa: CASSTGSAGYSYEQYF
v_gene: TRBV6-6; j_gene: TRBJ1-3; CDR3aa: CASSYSNPSGNTIYF
v_gene: TRBV7-9; j_gene: TRBJ1-1; CDR3aa: CASSLGTGGPTEAFF
v_gene: TRBV25-1; j_gene: TRBJ2-2; CDR3aa: CASRDRGPGTGELFF
v_gene: TRBV24-1; j_gene: TRBJ2-6; CDR3aa: CATSDLPKAGLHSGANVLTF
v_gene: TRBV12-3/TRBV12-4; j_gene: TRBJ2-5; CDR3aa: CATRKGTEETQYF
v_gene: TRBV6-5; j_gene: TRBJ2-1; CDR3aa: CASSYSPGLGSYNEQFF
v_gene: TRBV6-2/TRBV6-3; j_gene: TRBJ1-3; CDR3aa: CASRLDGTGISGNTIYF
v_gene: TRBV11-1; j_gene: TRBJ2-5; CDR3aa: CASRRDRGGETQYF
v_gene: TRBV7-9; j_gene: TRBJ2-3; CDR3aa: CASGRDLLWDTQYF
v_gene: TRBV18; j_gene: TRBJ2-7; CDR3aa: CASSQGQGSSYEQYF
v_gene: TRBV12-3/TRBV12-4; j_gene: TRBJ2-2; CDR3aa: CASSLSSPTGELFF
v_gene: TRBV7-6; j_gene: TRBJ1-1; CDR3aa: CASSLGQKSTEAFF
v_gene: TRBV13; j_gene: TRBJ2-1; CDR3aa: CASSRLAGGPSSYNEQFF
v_gene: TRBV6-2/TRBV6-3; j_gene: TRBJ2-3; CDR3aa: CASTPRGLARDTQYF
v_gene: TRBV12-3/TRBV12-4; j_gene: TRBJ2-7; CDR3aa: CASSLAGGDHEQYF
v_gene: TRBV7-9; j_gene: TRBJ1-5; CDR3aa: CASSLGGVEQPQHF
v_gene: TRBV7-9; j_gene: TRBJ2-7; CDR3aa: CASSSQGASSYEQYF
v_gene: TRBV29-1; j_gene: TRBJ2-5; CDR3aa: CSVAIGGETQYF
v_gene: TRBV10-3; j_gene: TRBJ1-5; CDR3aa: CAISEGGNQPQHF
v_gene: TRBV7-9; j_gene: TRBJ2-7; CDR3aa: CASSPGVGRGTSYEQYF
v_gene: TRBV20-1; j_gene: TRBJ2-7; CDR3aa: CSARDLKRSSYEQYF
v_gene: TRBV5-1; j_gene: TRBJ2-1; CDR3aa: CASGSGGYNEQFF
v_gene: TRBV7-8; j_gene: TRBJ1-5; CDR3aa: CASSLALTAHQPQHF
v_gene: TRBV30; j_gene: TRBJ1-1; CDR3aa: CAWSVLGYPNTEAFF
v_gene: TRBV6-6; j_gene: TRBJ2-1; CDR3aa: CASGGFRYNEQFF
v_gene: TRBV5-4; j_gene: TRBJ2-7; CDR3aa: CASSRRQGDYEQYF
v_gene: TRBV7-2; j_gene: TRBJ2-1; CDR3aa: CASNLAGLNNEQFF
v_gene: TRBV29-1; j_gene: TRBJ1-2; CDR3aa: CSAGSRSYGYTF
v_gene: TRBV5-6; j_gene: TRBJ2-3; CDR3aa: CASSPDLKSTDTQYF
v_gene: TRBV20-1; j_gene: TRBJ2-3; CDR3aa: CSASQRTSGTDTQYF
v_gene: TRBV5-1; j_gene: TRBJ2-1; CDR3aa: CASSLGPLDEQFF
v_gene: TRBV5-4; j_gene: TRBJ2-7; CDR3aa: CASSFEPSPYEQYF
v_gene: TRBV24-1; j_gene: TRBJ2-3; CDR3aa: CATSLPGGPTDTQYF
v_gene: TRBV7-6; j_gene: TRBJ1-4; CDR3aa: CASSRGGGGAGEKLFF
v_gene: TRBV20-1; j_gene: TRBJ2-2; CDR3aa: CSAKGSTGTGELFF
v_gene: TRBV7-3; j_gene: TRBJ2-3; CDR3aa: CASSALPAYSDTQYF
v_gene: TRBV12-3/TRBV12-4; j_gene: TRBJ1-5; CDR3aa: CASSMQVGSQPQHF
v_gene: TRBV29-1; j_gene: TRBJ1-1; CDR3aa: CSVVFAGGENTEAFF
v_gene: TRBV10-2; j_gene: TRBJ1-1; CDR3aa: CASSKTGGNTEAFF